The next 24 T cell receptor beta chains were all read from a single sample in a study of T-cell reconstitution after alpha-beta-depleted transplantation in children. A library of TCRbeta sequences, prepared with unique molecular identifiers, was generated. TCRdb re-derived calls from the PCR reads in MiXCR, one entry per CDR3 protein. Of around 190,000 distinct CDR3 sequences listed, roughly 7% are singletons. The sequencing here drew on PBMCs, taken before TCRalphabeta/CD19-depleted stem cell transplant. These receptor sequences come from a boy aged 2 to 10 with acute lymphoblastic leukemia, due to receive a stem cell transplant.

The V and J genes are TRBV7-2 and TRBJ2-5; 8 nucleotides agree with TRBD2. Germline-derived CDR1 and CDR2 are SGHTA and FQGNSA. The CDR3 sequence is 16 residues long. V lost 6 bases, J lost 0 bases, and 9 bases stayed unmatched. Here the CDR3 reads CASRFLSGEYQETQYF. The CDR3 DNA reads as TGTGCCAGCAGATTCCTTAGCGGGGAGTACCAAGAGACCCAGTACTTC.

This clonotype appeared many times. V and J are TRBV7-8 and TRBJ2-1; TRBD2 agrees at 12 bases. The CDR3 totals 16 residues. CDR1 and CDR2 (germline): SGHVS, FQNEAQ. Losses at the gene ends were 4 bases for V and 8 bases for J; bases not matched to a gene: 9. This CDR3 reads CASSSYLAGGLDEQFF. CDR3 bases: TGTGCCAGCAGCTCCTATCTAGCGGGGGGGTTGGATGAGCAGTTCTTC.

In this sample, this clonotype turned up many times. The rearrangement uses TRBV10-3 and TRBJ2-7; D gene unclear. Deletions cut 3 bases from V and 5 bases from J, with 11 bases between. CDR3 size: 13 residues. The germline CDR1 and CDR2 sequences are ENHRY and SYGVKD. CDR3 sequence reads: CAISDPFSDEQYF. CDR3 sequence (DNA): TGTGCCATCAGTGACCCCTTTTCGGACGAGCAGTACTTC.

This clonotype was found a few times. The chain employs TRBV6-2 or TRBV6-3 and TRBJ1-2; the D is unclear. V was shortened by 2 bases and J by 2 bases, with 6 bases between the two germline ends. Per germline, CDR1 MNHEY and CDR2 SVGEGT. The CDR3 loop spans 13 amino acids. The CDR3 DNA reads TGTGCCAGCAGTTACCGGACCAACTATGGCTACACCTTC. Translation gives CASSYRTNYGYTF.

This clonotype was seen ten or more times. The chain uses TRBV5-7 and TRBJ2-1; TRBD2 aligns across 9 bases. TRBV5-7 belongs to the ORF category, with a function that is uncertain. The ends lost 1 base at V and 5 bases at J; junction bases unmatched: 13. The CDR3 is 18 amino acids. CDR3 in amino acids: CASSLRREGKSLDNEQFF. The DNA for the CDR3 is TGTGCCAGCAGCTTGAGGCGGGAGGGGAAAAGCCTTGACAATGAGCAGTTCTTC.

This clonotype was detected only once. It may be a read error: a sequence one base away is much more abundant. The chain has TRBV20-1 and TRBJ1-2; no firm D call. V was pared by 6 bases and J by 6 bases, with 17 bases between. Germline loops: CDR1 DFQATT, CDR2 SNEGSKA (reference sequence). This CDR3 region has 13 residues. CDR3 in DNA: TGCAGTGCCGCCCAGGTGCAGGTTGATGGCTACACCTTC. Its translation: CSAAQVQVDGYTF.

Here the CDR3 reads CAIRDRGTNQPQHF. The DNA for the CDR3 is TGTGCCATCAGGGACAGGGGAACCAATCAGCCCCAGCATTTT. This chain uses TRBV10-3 with TRBJ1-5; 9 bases are shared with TRBD1. The ends lost 6 bases at V and 3 bases at J; junction bases unmatched: 3. CDR3 length: 14 residues. CDR1 is ENHRY and CDR2 is SYGVKD in the germline V gene.

This clonotype came up many times. The CDR3 reads CASSFRGADTQYF. Written as DNA, the CDR3 is TGTGCCAGCAGTTTCAGGGGCGCAGATACGCAGTATTTT. The chain combines TRBV12-3 or TRBV12-4 with TRBJ2-3; perhaps TRBD1 as D (6 bases). The CDR3 extends over 13 amino acids. The V end lost 3 bases, the J end lost 4 bases, and 8 bases lay between the germline ends.

A word on this clonotype: A much larger clone lies one base from this, so it may be a read error. The genes are TRBV7-2 and TRBJ2-6; D tentatively reads TRBD1 or TRBD2 (7 bases each). The germline V gene has CDR1 SGHTA and CDR2 FQGNSA. CDR3 size: 15 residues. In nucleotides, the CDR3 is TGTGCCAGCAGCTCAGGGGGGGCTGGGGTCAACGTCCTGACTTTC. Its protein product is CASSSGGAGVNVLTF.

At least ten counts were recorded for this clonotype. The chain is built from TRBV29-1 and TRBJ1-2; TRBD1 matches 7 bases. CDR3 length: 12 amino acids. The J segment lost 5 bases and the V segment lost 5 bases, leaving 5 bases of the junction unmatched. Germline V gene lookup returns CDR1 SQVTM and CDR2 ANQGSEA. The CDR3 loop is CSVLQGRYGYTF. The CDR3 bases are TGCAGCGTTTTACAGGGGAGGTATGGCTACACCTTC.

This clonotype was seen repeatedly, ten times or more. The rearrangement joins TRBV20-1 to TRBJ2-2; 10 nucleotides match TRBD1. The CDR3 extends over 17 amino acids. From germline, CDR1 is DFQATT and CDR2 SNEGSKA (reference sequence). The V and J ends lost 2 bases and 1 base, in that order; junction bases with no gene match: 7. The chain's CDR3 is CSARPTRDRGNTGELFF. The CDR3 DNA follows: TGCAGTGCTAGACCAACACGGGACAGGGGGAACACCGGGGAGCTGTTTTTT.

This clonotype has at least ten counts. The CDR3 here is CALGTGGFEQYF. In nucleotides, the CDR3 is TGTGCTTTGGGGACAGGGGGATTCGAGCAGTACTTC. The gene calls are TRBV7-9 and TRBJ2-7, with TRBD1 matching over 11 bases. Germline V gene lookup returns CDR1 SEHNR and CDR2 FQNEAQ (reference sequence). This CDR3 spans 12 amino acids.

This clonotype was found many times. This chain joins TRBV5-1 and TRBJ2-5, with 15 bases lining up with TRBD2. Germline CDR1 reads SGHRS; CDR2 reads YFSETQ. Germline trimming cut 0 bases from V and 3 bases from J; bases unmatched to any gene: 12. The CDR3 contains 20 residues. CDR3 bases: TGCGCCAGCAGCTTGGGGGGACTAGCGGGAGGCATTTATACTGAAGAGACCCAGTACTTC. Amino acid sequence: CASSLGGLAGGIYTEETQYF.

This clonotype has a count of ten or more. The rearrangement joins TRBV29-1 to TRBJ1-2; a possible D gene is TRBD1 (5 bases). V dropped 6 bases and J dropped 4 bases, with 15 bases sitting between them. The CDR3 runs 13 residues. Germline CDR1 and CDR2: SQVTM and ANQGSEA. The CDR3 protein is CSVFGGVTYGYTF. CDR3 DNA: TGCAGCGTATTTGGAGGGGTCACCTATGGCTACACCTTC. The full variable domain, its missing parts supplied by reference TRBV29-1 and TRBJ1-2, is SAVISQKPSRDICQRGTSLTIQCQVDSQVTMMFWYRQQPGQSLTLIATANQGSEATYESGFVIDKFPISRPNLTFSTLTVSNMSPEDSSIYLCSVFGGVTYGYTFGSGTRLTVV.

In this sample, this clonotype turned up a few times. The chain carries TRBV7-8 and TRBJ2-1, with 9 bases fitting TRBD2. Germline loops: CDR1 SGHVS, CDR2 FQNEAQ. Losses at the gene ends were 5 bases for V and 10 bases for J; bases not matched to a gene: 15. CDR3 length: 16 residues. In nucleotides, the CDR3 is TGTGCCAGCAGCCCGCCGGGACTAGCCACAGGGGAGGAGCAGTTCTTC. This codes for CASSPPGLATGEEQFF.

This clonotype has a count of ten or more. The gene calls are TRBV28 and TRBJ2-1; 10 bases match TRBD2. The CDR3 runs 16 residues. Germline V gives CDR1 MDHEN, CDR2 SYDVKM. J was trimmed by 7 bases and V by 5 bases; bases with no gene match: 11. The CDR3 coding sequence is TGTGCCAGCAGTCCACTAGCGGGGCAAAGCAGGAATGAGCAGTTCTTC. Its protein is CASSPLAGQSRNEQFF.

This clonotype was recorded many times. The chain recombines TRBV20-1 with TRBJ2-7, with D uncertain. Between the trimmed V and J ends, which lost 2 bases and 0 bases, there was a span of 5 bases. Germline CDR1 reads DFQATT; CDR2 reads SNEGSKA (reference sequence). The CDR3 is made up of 12 amino acids. The CDR3 region has the DNA TGCAGTGCTAGAACTGACTCCTACGAGCAGTACTTC. This sequence encodes CSARTDSYEQYF.

This clonotype has just a few counts. V is TRBV15 and J is TRBJ1-1; tentative D call: TRBD1 (5 bases). Trimming left V 1 base short and J 4 bases short, with 10 bases between. The CDR3 consists of 14 residues. The germline V gene has CDR1 LNHNV and CDR2 YYDKDF (reference sequence). In DNA form, the CDR3 reads TGTGCCACCAGCAGAGTAGCAGGGTTCACTGAAGCTTTCTTT. This codes for CATSRVAGFTEAFF.

This sequence joins TRBV10-3 and TRBJ2-7, with 8 positions matching TRBD1. The V gene end was trimmed by 4 bases and the J gene end by 3 bases; junction bases not matched to a gene: 11. This CDR3 comprises 16 residues. Germline assignment: CDR1 ENHRY and CDR2 SYGVKD. The CDR3 region has the DNA TGTGCCATCAGTGGGACCTCCAGGACAGGGAGCTACGAGCAGTACTTC. This translates into CAISGTSRTGSYEQYF.

V is TRBV2 and J is TRBJ2-1; TRBD2 matches at 8 bases. The germline CDR1 and CDR2 sequences are SNHLY and FYNNEI. This CDR3 comprises 13 residues. Trimming removed 6 bases from V and 11 bases from J; junction bases left unmatched: 9. CDR3 coding DNA: TGTGCCAGCAGAGTACAGTTAGCGGGGAAGCAGTTCTTC. It yields the protein CASRVQLAGKQFF.

The rearrangement joins TRBV7-3 to TRBJ2-7, with D tentatively TRBD1 (6 bases). The germline V gene encodes CDR1 SGHTA and CDR2 FQGTGA. Trimming removed 1 base at V and 5 bases at J, with 9 bases between. The CDR3 is made up of 13 amino acids. The CDR3 region is CASSLRYRDEQYF. As DNA, the CDR3 is TGTGCCAGCAGCTTAAGGTACAGGGACGAGCAGTACTTC.

This clonotype was recorded at least ten times. The chain recombines TRBV28 with TRBJ1-2; 8 nucleotides match TRBD1. V gave up 5 bases and J gave up 1 base; unmatched junction bases: 6. Germline-derived CDR1 and CDR2 are MDHEN and SYDVKM. The CDR3 is made up of 15 amino acids. The CDR3 here is CASSTQGAINYGYTF. In DNA, the CDR3 is TGTGCCAGCAGTACTCAGGGGGCCATTAACTATGGCTACACCTTC.

This clonotype occurred many times. The chain links TRBV9 to TRBJ2-3, with 8 bases fitting TRBD1. CDR1 and CDR2 from the germline V gene are SGDLS and YYNGEE. This CDR3 contains 15 residues. The trim removed 0 bases at V and 2 bases at J, leaving 2 bases unmatched. DNA of the CDR3: TGTGCCAGCAGCGTAGAGGGACAGGTCACAGATACGCAGTATTTT. This gives the protein CASSVEGQVTDTQYF.

This clonotype was recorded at least ten times. V gene TRBV13 combines with J gene TRBJ1-4, with a possible D match to TRBD1 (5 bases). Germline lookup yields CDR1 PRHDT and CDR2 FYEKMQ (reference sequence). V was cut by 5 bases and J by 10 bases, with 17 bases left in between. The CDR3 loop spans 14 amino acids. The DNA of the CDR3 is TGTGCCAGCAGCACCCGGCAGGGTTTCGGAAAACTGTTTTTT. Translation gives CASSTRQGFGKLFF.